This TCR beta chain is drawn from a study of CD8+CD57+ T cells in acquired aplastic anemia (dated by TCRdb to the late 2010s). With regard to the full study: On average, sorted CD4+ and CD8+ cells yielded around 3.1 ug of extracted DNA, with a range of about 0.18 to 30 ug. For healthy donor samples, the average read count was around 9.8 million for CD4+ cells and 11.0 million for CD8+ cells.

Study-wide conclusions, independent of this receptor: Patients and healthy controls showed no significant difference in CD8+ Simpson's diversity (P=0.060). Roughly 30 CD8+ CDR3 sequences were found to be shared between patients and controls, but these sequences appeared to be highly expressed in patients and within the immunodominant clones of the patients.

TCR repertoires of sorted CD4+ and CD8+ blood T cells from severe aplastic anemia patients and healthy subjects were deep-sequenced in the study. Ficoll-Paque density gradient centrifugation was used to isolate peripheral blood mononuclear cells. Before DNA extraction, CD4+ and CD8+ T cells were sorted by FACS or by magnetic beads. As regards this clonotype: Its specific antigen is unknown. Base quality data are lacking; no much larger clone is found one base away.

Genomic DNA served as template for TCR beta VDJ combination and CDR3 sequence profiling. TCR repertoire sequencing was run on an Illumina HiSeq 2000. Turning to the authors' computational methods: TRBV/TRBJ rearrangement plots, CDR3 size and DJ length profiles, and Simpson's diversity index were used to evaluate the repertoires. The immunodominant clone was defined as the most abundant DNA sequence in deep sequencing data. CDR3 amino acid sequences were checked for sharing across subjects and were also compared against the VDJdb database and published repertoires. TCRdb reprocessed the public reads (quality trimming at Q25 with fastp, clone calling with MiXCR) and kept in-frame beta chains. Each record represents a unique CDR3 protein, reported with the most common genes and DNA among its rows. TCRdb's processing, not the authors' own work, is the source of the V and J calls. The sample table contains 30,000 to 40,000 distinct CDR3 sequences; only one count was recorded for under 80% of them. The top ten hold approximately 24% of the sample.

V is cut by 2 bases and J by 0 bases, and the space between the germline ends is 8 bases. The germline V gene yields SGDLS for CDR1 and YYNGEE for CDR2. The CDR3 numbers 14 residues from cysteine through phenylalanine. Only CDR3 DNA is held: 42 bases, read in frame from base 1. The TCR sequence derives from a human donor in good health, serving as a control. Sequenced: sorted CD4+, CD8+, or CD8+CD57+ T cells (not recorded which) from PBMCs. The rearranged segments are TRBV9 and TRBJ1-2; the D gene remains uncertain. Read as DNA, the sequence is TGTGCCAGCAGCGTGCATCTAACTAACTATGGCTACACCTTC. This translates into CASSVHLTNYGYTF.